The 8 T cell receptor beta chains below come from one sample, sequenced in a study of cytomegalovirus exposure and HLA in healthy donors. Primers included in the PCR were 60 Vbeta and 13 Jbeta primers. Repertoires were generated with immunoSEQ multiplex PCR, while TCRdb's copy carries only in-frame clones and drops some. The data show some 170,000 clones, with around 77% seen just once and more than 3.5% held by the top ten. The sample comprised PBMCs. The receptors come from a man aged 30 to 45 in good health and CMV-seropositive.

The V call is TRBV6-1, the J call TRBJ2-2; D may be TRBD1 (6 bases). Germline CDR1 is MNHNS and CDR2 is SASEGT. The CDR3 consists of 14 residues. Trimming removed 3 bases at V and 2 bases at J, with 7 bases between. The CDR3, as DNA: TGTGCCAGCAGTGACAGGGGTAACACCGGGGAGCTGTTTTTT. Translation gives CASSDRGNTGELFF.

V usage is TRBV21-1 and J usage is TRBJ2-2; TRBD1 reflects the table's D call only, with no check against the DNA. TRBV21-1 is a pseudogene. The CDR3 has 15 amino acids. The CDR3 coding sequence is TGTGCCAGCAGGGGACAGGGGGCGCCGGCCGGGGAGCTGTTTTTT. This translates into CASRGQGAPAGELFF.

This clone was observed a single time. The chain combines TRBV11-2 with TRBJ2-7; 9 bases match TRBD2. The trim removed 7 bases at V and 2 bases at J, leaving 6 bases unmatched. The CDR3 is made up of 14 amino acids. Per germline, CDR1 SGHAT and CDR2 FQNNGV. The CDR3 DNA reads as TGTGCCAGCACGGAGCGGGGGGTCACCTACGAGCAGTACTTC. This codes for CASTERGVTYEQYF.

The V and J genes are TRBV29-1 and TRBJ2-1; D might be TRBD1 (6 bases). The germline V gene encodes CDR1 SQVTM and CDR2 ANQGSEA. V was shortened by 4 bases and J by 3 bases, with 10 bases between the two germline ends. CDR3 length equals 13 residues. The CDR3 is CSVGQEYYNEQFF. Written as DNA, the CDR3 is TGCAGCGTTGGACAGGAATACTACAATGAGCAGTTCTTC.

The gene calls are TRBV6-5 and TRBJ2-7; the match to TRBD2 covers 9 bases. Looked up from germline, CDR1 is MNHEY and CDR2 is SVGAGI. CDR3 length equals 15 residues. Losses at the gene ends were 6 bases for V and 2 bases for J; bases not matched to a gene: 8. This CDR3 reads CASRSSGGPTYEQYF. In DNA form, the CDR3 reads TGTGCCAGCAGGTCAAGCGGGGGGCCAACCTACGAGCAGTACTTC.

This rearrangement joins TRBV6-1 to TRBJ1-2; D gene unclear. The CDR3 length is 12 residues. Germline-derived CDR1 and CDR2 are MNHNS and SASEGT. V was cut by 7 bases and J by 0 bases, with 6 bases left in between. The CDR3 is CASKEPNYGYTF. DNA for the CDR3: TGTGCCAGCAAAGAGCCTAACTATGGCTACACCTTC.

The V and J genes are TRBV27 and TRBJ1-1; 7 bases are a match to TRBD1. With V trimmed by 11 bases and J by 4 bases, 7 bases remained unmatched. The CDR3 extends over 12 amino acids. Germline-derived CDR1 and CDR2 are MNHEY and SMNVEV (reference sequence). For the CDR3, the DNA is TGTGCCTCCCGAGGGGGCGGCACTGAAGCTTTCTTT. It specifies CASRGGGTEAFF.

The V and J genes are TRBV7-9 and TRBJ1-6; D is perhaps TRBD1 (6 bases). Germline loops: CDR1 SEHNR, CDR2 FQNEAQ (reference sequence). Between the trimmed V and J ends, which lost 7 bases and 6 bases, there was a span of 13 bases. The CDR3 length is 14 residues. CDR3 in DNA: TGTGCCAGCACCGAGGACAGCTTTAATTCACCCCTCCACTTT. This gives the protein CASTEDSFNSPLHF.